These 2 T cell receptor beta chains were sequenced from one sample in a study of T cells in Graves' hyperthyroidism and ophthalmopathy. Template material for amplifying TCR beta CDR3 regions consisted of RNA transcripts. During a first-round RT-PCR of the TCR CDR3, the HTBI primer set was used. TCRdb re-called the multiplex PCR reads with MiXCR, one entry per CDR3 protein. Of 750,000 to 950,000 distinct CDR3 sequences in the sample, over 35% were seen once. Sequenced input: blood. The receptors stem from a man aged 18 to 30 with Graves' hyperthyroidism.

The sample holds many counts of this clonotype. This chain joins TRBV7-9 and TRBJ1-6; D is undetermined. Germline V gene data show CDR1 as SEHNR and CDR2 as FQNEAQ (reference sequence). The CDR3 sequence is 14 residues long. Trimming took 0 bases from V and 7 from J, leaving 7 bases between them. The chain's CDR3 is CASSLAVGNSPLHF. The CDR3 region has the DNA TGTGCCAGCAGCTTAGCGGTGGGCAATTCACCCCTCCACTTT.

The J gene is TRBJ2-5, the V gene TRBV13, with 7 positions matching TRBD2. This CDR3 comprises 15 residues. V was pared by 4 bases and J by 5 bases, with 10 bases of the junction left unmatched. Germline CDR1 and CDR2: PRHDT and FYEKMQ (reference sequence). The DNA for the CDR3 is TGTGCCAGCAGCTCCGGGGGGTTTCGGTTTGAGACCCAGTACTTC. Its translation: CASSSGGFRFETQYF. Full variable domain (remainder filled in from reference TRBV13 and TRBJ2-5): AAGVIQSPRHLIKEKRETATLKCYPIPRHDTVYWYQQGPGQDPQFLISFYEKMQSDKGSIPDRFSAQQFSDYHSELNMSSLELGDSALYFCASSSGGFRFETQYFGPGTRLLVL.